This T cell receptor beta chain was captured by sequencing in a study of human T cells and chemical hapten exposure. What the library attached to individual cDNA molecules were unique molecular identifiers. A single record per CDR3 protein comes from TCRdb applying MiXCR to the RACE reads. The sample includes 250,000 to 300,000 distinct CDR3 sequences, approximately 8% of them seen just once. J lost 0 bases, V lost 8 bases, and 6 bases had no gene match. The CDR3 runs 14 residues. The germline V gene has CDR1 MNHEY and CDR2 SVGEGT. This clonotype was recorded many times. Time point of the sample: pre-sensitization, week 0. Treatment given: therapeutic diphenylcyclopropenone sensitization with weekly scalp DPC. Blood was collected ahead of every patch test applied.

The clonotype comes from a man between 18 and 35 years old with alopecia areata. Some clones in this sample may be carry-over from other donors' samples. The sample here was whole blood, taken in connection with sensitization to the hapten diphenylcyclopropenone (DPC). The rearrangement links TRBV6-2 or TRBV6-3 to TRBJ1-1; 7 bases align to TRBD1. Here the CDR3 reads CASRPGQLNTEAFF. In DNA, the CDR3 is TGTGCCAGCCGCCCGGGACAGTTGAACACTGAAGCTTTCTTT.